This T cell receptor (beta chain) was recovered during a study of T cells in Graves' hyperthyroidism and ophthalmopathy. Germline CDR1 reads LGHDT; CDR2 reads YNNKEL (reference sequence). The V and J ends lost 0 bases and 6 bases respectively, with 9 bases between them. The CDR3 loop spans 14 amino acids. This clonotype appeared many times. It was RNA transcripts that yielded the amplified TCR beta CDR3 regions. A first-round RT-PCR of the TCR CDR3 used the HTBI primer set. TCRdb independently ran MiXCR on the multiplex PCR reads; one entry per CDR3 protein. The sample lists under 800,000 distinct CDR3 sequences, 13% to 15% occurring once.

This receptor was taken from a woman aged 18 to 35 with Graves' hyperthyroidism. Sequenced input: blood. The chain employs TRBV3-1 and TRBJ2-4; D remains unclear. CDR3 sequence: CASSQENWVNIQYF. As DNA, the CDR3 is TGTGCCAGCAGCCAAGAGAACTGGGTAAACATTCAGTACTTC.